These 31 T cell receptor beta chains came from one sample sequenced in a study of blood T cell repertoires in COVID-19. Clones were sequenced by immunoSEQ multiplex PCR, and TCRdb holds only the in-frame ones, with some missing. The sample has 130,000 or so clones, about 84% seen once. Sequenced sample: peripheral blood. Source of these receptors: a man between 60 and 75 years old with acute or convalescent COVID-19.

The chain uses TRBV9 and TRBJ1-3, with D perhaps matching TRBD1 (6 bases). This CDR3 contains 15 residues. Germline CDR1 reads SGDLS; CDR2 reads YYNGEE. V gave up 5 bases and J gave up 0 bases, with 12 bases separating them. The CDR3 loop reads CASSQGGASGNTIYF. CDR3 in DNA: TGTGCCAGCAGTCAAGGGGGGGCCTCTGGAAACACCATATATTTT.

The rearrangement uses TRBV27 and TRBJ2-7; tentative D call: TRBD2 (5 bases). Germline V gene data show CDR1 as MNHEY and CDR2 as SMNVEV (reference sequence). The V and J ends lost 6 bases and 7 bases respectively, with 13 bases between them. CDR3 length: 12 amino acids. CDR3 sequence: CASSPGFGEQYF. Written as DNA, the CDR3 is TGTGCCAGCAGCCCGGGGTTTGGGGAGCAGTACTTC.

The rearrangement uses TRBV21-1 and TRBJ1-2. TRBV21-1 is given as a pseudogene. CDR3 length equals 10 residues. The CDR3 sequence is CASSKGSNLF. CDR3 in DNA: TGTGCCAGCAGCAAAGGGAGTAACCTTTTC.

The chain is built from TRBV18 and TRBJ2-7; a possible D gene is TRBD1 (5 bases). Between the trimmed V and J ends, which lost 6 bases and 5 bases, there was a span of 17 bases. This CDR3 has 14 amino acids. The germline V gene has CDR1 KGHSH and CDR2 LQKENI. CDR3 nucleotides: TGTGCCAGCTCCCAAGGGTCAGGGTTCCACGAGCAGTACTTC. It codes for CASSQGSGFHEQYF.

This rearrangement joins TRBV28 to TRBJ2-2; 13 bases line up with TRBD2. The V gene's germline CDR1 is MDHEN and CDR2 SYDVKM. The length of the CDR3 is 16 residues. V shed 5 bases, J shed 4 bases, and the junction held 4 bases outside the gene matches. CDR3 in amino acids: CASSILAGGPTGELFF. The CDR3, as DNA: TGTGCCAGCAGTATACTAGCGGGAGGGCCCACCGGGGAGCTGTTTTTT.

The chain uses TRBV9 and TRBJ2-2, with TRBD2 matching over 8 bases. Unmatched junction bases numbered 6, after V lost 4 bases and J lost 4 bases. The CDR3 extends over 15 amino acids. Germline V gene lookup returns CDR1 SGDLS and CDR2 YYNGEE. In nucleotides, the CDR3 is TGTGCCAGCAGCCAAGCGGGAGTAAGCACCGGGGAGCTGTTTTTT. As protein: CASSQAGVSTGELFF.

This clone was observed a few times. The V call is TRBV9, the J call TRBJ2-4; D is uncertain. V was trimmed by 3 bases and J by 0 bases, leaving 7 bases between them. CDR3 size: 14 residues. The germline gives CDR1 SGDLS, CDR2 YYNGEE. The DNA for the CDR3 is TGTGCCAGCAGCGGAACAATAGCCAAAAACATTCAGTACTTC. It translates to CASSGTIAKNIQYF.

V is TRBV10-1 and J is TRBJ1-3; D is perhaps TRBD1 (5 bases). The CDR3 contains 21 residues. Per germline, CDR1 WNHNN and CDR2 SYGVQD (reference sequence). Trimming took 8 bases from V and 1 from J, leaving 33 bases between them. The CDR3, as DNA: TGCGCCAGCCCCAAGGAAAAAGGGTGGGGGGAAAAAACCCTTTCTGGAAACACCATATATTTT. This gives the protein CASPKEKGWGEKTLSGNTIYF.

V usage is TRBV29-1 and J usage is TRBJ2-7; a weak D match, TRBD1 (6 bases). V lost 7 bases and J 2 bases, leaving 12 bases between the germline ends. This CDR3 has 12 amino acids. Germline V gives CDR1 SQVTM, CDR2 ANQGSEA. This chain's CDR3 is CSAGTRAYEQYF. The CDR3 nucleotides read TGCAGCGCGGGGACACGAGCCTACGAGCAGTACTTC.

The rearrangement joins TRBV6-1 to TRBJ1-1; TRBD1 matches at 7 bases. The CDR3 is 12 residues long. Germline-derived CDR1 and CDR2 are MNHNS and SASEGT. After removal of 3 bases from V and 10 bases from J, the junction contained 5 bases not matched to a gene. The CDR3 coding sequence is TGTGCCAGCAGTGACAACCGGGACAGAGCTTTCTTT. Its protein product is CASSDNRDRAFF.

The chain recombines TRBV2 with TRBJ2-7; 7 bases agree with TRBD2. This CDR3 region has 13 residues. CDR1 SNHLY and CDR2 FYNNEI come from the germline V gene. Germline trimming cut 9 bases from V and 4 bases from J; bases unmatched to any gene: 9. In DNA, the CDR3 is TGTGCCAGTACAGGCGGGAGTCAGTACGAGCAGTACTTC. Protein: CASTGGSQYEQYF.

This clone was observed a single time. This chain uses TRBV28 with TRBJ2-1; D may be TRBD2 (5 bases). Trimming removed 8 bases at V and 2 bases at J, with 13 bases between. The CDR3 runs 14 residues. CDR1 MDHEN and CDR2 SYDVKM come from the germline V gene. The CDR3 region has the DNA TGTGCCAGCGTCGGCGGGCCGACCTACAATGAGCAGTTCTTC. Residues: CASVGGPTYNEQFF.

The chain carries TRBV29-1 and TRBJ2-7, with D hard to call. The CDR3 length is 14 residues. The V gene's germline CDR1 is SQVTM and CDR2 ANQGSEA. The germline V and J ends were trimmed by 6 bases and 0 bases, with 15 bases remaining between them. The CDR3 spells CSVGTAFSSYEQYF. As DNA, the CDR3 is TGCAGCGTAGGCACAGCATTCAGCTCCTACGAGCAGTACTTC.

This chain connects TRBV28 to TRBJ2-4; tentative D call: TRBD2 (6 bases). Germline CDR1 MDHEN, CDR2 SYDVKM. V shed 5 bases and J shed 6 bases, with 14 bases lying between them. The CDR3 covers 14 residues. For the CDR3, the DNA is TGTGCCAGCAGTCCCGGGAGAGCGGGAAACATTCAGTACTTC. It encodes CASSPGRAGNIQYF. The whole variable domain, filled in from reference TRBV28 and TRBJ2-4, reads DVKVTQSSRYLVKRTGEKVFLECVQDMDHENMFWYRQDPGLGLRLIYFSYDVKMKEKGDIPEGYSVSREKKERFSLILESASTNQTSMYLCASSPGRAGNIQYFGAGTRLSVL.

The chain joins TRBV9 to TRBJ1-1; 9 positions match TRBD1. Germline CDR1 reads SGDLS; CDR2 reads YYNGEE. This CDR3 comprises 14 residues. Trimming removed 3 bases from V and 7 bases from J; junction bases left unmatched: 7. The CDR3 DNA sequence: TGTGCCAGCAGCGCGACAGGGGGTTCGAGTGAAGCTTTCTTT. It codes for CASSATGGSSEAFF. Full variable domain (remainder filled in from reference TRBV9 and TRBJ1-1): DSGVTQTPKHLITATGQRVTLRCSPRSGDLSVYWYQQSLDQGLQFLIQYYNGEERAKGNILERFSAQQFPDLHSELNLSSLELGDSALYFCASSATGGSSEAFFGQGTRLTVV.

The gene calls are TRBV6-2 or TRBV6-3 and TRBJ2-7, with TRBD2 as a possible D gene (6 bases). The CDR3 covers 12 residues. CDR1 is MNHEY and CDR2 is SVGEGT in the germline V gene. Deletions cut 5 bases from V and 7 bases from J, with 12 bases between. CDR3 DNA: TGTGCCAGCAGTGGGACTCGACGGGAGCAGTACTTC. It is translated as CASSGTRREQYF.

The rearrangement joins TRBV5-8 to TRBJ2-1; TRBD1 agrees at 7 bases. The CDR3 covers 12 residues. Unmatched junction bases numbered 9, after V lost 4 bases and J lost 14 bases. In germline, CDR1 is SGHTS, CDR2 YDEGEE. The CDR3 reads CASSIRQGREFF. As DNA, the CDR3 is TGTGCCAGCAGCATTCGACAGGGTAGGGAGTTCTTC.

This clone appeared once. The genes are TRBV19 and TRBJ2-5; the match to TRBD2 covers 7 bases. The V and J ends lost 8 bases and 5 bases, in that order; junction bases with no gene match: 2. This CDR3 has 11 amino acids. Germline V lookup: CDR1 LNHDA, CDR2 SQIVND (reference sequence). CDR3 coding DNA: TGTGCCAGTCGGGGGGAGGAGACCCAGTACTTC. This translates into CASRGEETQYF.

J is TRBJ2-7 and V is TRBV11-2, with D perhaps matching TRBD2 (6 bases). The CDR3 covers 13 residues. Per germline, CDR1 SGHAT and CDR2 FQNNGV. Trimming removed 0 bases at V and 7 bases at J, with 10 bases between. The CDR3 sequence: CASSLDREREQYF. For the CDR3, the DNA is TGTGCCAGCAGCTTAGATCGGGAGAGGGAGCAGTACTTC.

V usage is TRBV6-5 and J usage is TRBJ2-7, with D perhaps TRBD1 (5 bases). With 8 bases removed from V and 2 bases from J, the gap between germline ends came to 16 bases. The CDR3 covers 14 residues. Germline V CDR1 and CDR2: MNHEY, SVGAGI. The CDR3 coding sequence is TGTGCCAGCTCTGGGCTTGCAGGGACCTACGAGCAGTACTTC. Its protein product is CASSGLAGTYEQYF.

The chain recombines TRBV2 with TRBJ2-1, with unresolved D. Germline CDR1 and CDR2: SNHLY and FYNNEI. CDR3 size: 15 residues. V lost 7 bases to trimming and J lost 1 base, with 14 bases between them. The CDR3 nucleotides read TGTGCCAGCACCCCCGACTCAGCTTCCTACAATGAGCAGTTCTTC. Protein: CASTPDSASYNEQFF. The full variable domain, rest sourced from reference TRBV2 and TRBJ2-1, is EPEVTQTPSHQVTQMGQEVILRCVPISNHLYFYWYRQILGQKVEFLVSFYNNEISEKSEIFDDQFSVERPDGSNFTLKIRSTKLEDSAMYFCASTPDSASYNEQFFGPGTRLTVL.

CDR3 protein: CASSLGNRDSINEQFF. The CDR3 nucleotides read TGCGCCAGCAGCTTGGGGAACCGGGACTCTATTAATGAGCAGTTCTTC. The chain couples TRBV5-1 to TRBJ2-1; D may be TRBD2 (6 bases). The CDR3 contains 16 residues. V shed 0 bases and J shed 7 bases, with 17 bases lying between them. Germline V gives CDR1 SGHRS, CDR2 YFSETQ.

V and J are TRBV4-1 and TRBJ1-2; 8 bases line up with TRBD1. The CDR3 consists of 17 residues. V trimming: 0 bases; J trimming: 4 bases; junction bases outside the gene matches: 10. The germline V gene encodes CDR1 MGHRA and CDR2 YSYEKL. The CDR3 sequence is CASSQEIRTGLFYGYTF. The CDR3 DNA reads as TGCGCCAGCAGCCAAGAAATCCGGACAGGGTTATTCTATGGCTACACCTTC.

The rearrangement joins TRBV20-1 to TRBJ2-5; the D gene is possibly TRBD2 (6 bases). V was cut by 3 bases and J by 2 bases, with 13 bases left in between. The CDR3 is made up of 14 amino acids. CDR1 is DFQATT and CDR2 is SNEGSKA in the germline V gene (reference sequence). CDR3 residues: CSASSSGWQETQYF. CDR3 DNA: TGCAGTGCTAGTTCCAGCGGGTGGCAAGAGACCCAGTACTTC.

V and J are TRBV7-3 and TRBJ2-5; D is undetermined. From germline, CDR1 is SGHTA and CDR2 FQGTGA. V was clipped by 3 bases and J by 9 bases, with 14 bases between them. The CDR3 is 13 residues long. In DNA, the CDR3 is TGTGCCAGCAGCTTCGAGCCCGGTGGTTCCCAGTACTTC. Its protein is CASSFEPGGSQYF.

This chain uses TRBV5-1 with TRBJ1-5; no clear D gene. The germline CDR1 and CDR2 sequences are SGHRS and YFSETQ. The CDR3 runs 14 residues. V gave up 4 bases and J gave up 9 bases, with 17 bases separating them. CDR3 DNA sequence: TGCGCCAGCAGCGATACCTCGGGATCTCGGCCCCAGCATTTT. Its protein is CASSDTSGSRPQHF.

CDR3 bases: TGCAGTGCCAGACAGGGCTACGAGCAGTACTTC. Residues: CSARQGYEQYF. The rearrangement uses TRBV20-1 and TRBJ2-7; TRBD1 agrees at 7 bases. The trim removed 6 bases at V and 3 bases at J, leaving 2 bases unmatched. Germline V gives CDR1 DFQATT, CDR2 SNEGSKA (reference sequence). CDR3 length equals 11 residues.

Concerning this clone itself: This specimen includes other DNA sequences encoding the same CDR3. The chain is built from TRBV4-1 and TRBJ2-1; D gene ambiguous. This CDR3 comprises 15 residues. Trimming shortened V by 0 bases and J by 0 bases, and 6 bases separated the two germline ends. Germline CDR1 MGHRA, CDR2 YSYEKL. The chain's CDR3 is CASSQDSPSYNEQFF. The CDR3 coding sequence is TGCGCCAGCAGCCAAGATAGTCCCTCCTACAATGAGCAGTTCTTC.

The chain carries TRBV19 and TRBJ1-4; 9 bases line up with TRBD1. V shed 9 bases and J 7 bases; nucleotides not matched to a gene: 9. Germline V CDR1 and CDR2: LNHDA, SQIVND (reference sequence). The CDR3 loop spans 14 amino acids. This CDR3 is CASSAGTGSEKLFF. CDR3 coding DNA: TGTGCCAGCTCGGCCGGGACAGGGAGTGAAAAACTGTTTTTT. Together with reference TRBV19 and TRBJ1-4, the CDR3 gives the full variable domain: DGGITQSPKYLFRKEGQNVTLSCEQNLNHDAMYWYRQDPGQGLRLIYYSQIVNDFQKGDIAEGYSVSREKKESFPLTVTSAQKNPTAFYLCASSAGTGSEKLFFGSGTQLSVL.

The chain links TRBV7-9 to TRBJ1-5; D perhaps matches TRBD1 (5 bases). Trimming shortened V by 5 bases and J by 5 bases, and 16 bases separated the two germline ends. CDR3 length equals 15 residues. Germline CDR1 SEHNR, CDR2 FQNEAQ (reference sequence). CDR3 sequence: CASSDEVAGHQPQHF. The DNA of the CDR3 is TGTGCCAGCAGCGACGAAGTGGCAGGGCATCAGCCCCAGCATTTT.

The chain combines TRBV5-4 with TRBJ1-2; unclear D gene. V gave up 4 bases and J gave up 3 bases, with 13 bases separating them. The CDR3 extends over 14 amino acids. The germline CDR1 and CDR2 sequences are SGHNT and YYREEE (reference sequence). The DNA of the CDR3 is TGTGCCAGCAGCGTCGGGTCTCGCGACTATGGCTACACCTTC. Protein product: CASSVGSRDYGYTF.